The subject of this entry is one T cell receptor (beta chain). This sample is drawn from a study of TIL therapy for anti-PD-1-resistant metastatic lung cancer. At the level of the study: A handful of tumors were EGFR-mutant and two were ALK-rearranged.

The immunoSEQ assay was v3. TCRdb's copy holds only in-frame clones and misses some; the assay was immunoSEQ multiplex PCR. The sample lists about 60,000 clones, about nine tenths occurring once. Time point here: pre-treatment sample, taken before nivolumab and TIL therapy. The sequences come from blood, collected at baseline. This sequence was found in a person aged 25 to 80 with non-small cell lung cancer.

The DNA for the CDR3 is TGTGCCAGCAGCAGGACTAACCAAGAGACCCAGTACTTC. Amino acids: CASSRTNQETQYF. The chain links TRBV12-3 or TRBV12-4 to TRBJ2-5, with D possibly matching TRBD2 (6 bases). Trimming left V 6 bases short and J 0 bases short, with 8 bases between. The CDR3 totals 13 residues.